Detailed here is one T cell receptor (beta chain). This entry comes from a study of blood T cell repertoires in COVID-19. How the authors handled the data: Amplifying reference gene primers gave estimates of nucleated cell counts. Assay: immunoSEQ multiplex PCR; the TCRdb copy retains only in-frame clones and omits some. V and J calls and clone size are those listed in that table; D and trimming were worked out from the DNA. The table lists 100,000 or so clones, approximately 90% of them singletons. The sample comprised peripheral blood. This clonotype was obtained from a man aged 50-59 years with active COVID-19.

DNA for the CDR3: TGTGCCAGCAGCCAGGGCAGGGAGAGGGGAGGTGAAGCTTTCTTT. Translation: CASSQGRERGGEAFF. The chain links TRBV4-2 to TRBJ1-1; possible D gene TRBD1, 5 bases. Germline values: CDR1 LGHNA, CDR2 YNFKEQ. V lost 3 bases, J lost 7 bases, and 18 bases lay in between. CDR3 length: 15 residues.